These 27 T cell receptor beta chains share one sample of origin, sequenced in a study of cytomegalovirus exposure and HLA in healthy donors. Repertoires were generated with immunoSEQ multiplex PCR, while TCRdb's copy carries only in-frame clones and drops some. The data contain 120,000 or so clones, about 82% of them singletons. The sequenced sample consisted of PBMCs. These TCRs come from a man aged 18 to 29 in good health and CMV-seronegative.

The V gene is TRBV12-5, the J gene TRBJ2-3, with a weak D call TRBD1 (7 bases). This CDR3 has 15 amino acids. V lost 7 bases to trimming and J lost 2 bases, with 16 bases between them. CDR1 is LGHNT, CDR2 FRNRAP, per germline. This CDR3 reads CASARGALNTDTQYF. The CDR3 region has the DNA TGTGCTAGTGCCAGGGGGGCCTTGAACACAGATACGCAGTATTTT.

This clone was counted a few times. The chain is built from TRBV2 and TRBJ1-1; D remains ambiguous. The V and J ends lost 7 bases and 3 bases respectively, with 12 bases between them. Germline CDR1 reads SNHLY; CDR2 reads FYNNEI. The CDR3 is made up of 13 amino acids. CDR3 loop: CASTQHRDTEAFF. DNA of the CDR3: TGTGCCAGCACCCAACATCGGGACACTGAAGCTTTCTTT.

CDR3: CAISNRDISPGELFF. CDR3 coding DNA: TGTGCCATCAGTAATCGGGACATCTCACCCGGGGAGCTGTTTTTT. V and J are TRBV10-3 and TRBJ2-2, with D maybe TRBD1 (6 bases). V shed 5 bases and J shed 6 bases, with 16 bases lying between them. The germline CDR1 and CDR2 sequences are ENHRY and SYGVKD. This CDR3 has 15 amino acids.

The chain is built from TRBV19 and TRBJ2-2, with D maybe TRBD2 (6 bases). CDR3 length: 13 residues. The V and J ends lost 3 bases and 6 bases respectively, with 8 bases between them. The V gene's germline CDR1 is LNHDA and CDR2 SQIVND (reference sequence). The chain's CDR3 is CASSIWGAGELFF. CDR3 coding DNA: TGTGCCAGTAGTATTTGGGGGGCCGGGGAGCTGTTTTTT.

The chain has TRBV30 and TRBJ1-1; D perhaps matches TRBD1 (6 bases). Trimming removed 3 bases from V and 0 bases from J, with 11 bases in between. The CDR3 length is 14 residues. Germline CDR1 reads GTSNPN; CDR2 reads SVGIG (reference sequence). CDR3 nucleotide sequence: TGTGCCTGGAGCGGGCAGGGGATGAACACTGAAGCTTTCTTT. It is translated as CAWSGQGMNTEAFF.

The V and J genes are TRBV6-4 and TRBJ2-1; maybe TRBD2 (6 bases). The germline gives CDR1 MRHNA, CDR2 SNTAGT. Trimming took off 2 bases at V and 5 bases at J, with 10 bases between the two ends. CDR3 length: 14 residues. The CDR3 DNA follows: TGTGCCAGCAGTGACGAGGCGGGGAACAATGAGCAGTTCTTC. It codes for CASSDEAGNNEQFF.

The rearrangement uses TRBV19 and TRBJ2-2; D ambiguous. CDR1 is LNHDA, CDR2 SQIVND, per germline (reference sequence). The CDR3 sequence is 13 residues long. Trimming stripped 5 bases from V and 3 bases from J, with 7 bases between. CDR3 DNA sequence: TGTGCCAGTAGTCCAGCGCACACCGGGGAGCTGTTTTTT. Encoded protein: CASSPAHTGELFF.

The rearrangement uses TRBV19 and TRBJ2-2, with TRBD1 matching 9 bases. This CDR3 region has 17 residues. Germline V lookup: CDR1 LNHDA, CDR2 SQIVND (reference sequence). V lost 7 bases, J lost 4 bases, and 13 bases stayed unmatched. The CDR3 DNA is TGTGCCAGTATAGCGCCGGGGGGACAGGGAGGCACCGGGGAGCTGTTTTTT. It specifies CASIAPGGQGGTGELFF.

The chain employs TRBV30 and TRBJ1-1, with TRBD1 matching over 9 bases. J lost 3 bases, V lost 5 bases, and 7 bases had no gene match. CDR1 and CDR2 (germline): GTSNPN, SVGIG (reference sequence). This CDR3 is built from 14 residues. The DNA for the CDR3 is TGTGCCTGGTGGCGACAGGGGGTCGACACTGAAGCTTTCTTT. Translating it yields CAWWRQGVDTEAFF.

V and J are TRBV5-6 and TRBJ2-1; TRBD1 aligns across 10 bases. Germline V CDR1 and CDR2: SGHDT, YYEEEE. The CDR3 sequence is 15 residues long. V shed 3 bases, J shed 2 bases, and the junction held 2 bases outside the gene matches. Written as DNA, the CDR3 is TGTGCCAGCAGCTGGGGACAGGGGACCTACAATGAGCAGTTCTTC. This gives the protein CASSWGQGTYNEQFF.

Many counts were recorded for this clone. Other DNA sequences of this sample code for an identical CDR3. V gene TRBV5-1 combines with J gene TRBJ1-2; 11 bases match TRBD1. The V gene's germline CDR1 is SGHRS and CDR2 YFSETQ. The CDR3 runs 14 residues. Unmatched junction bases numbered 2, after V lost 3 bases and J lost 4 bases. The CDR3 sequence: CASSSGQGGYGYTF. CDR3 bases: TGCGCCAGCAGCTCGGGACAGGGGGGCTATGGCTACACCTTC.

In nucleotides, the CDR3 is TGTGCCAGCAGTTTGCGGGACTCCCATCCGAATCCCTACGAGCAGTACTTC. It yields the protein CASSLRDSHPNPYEQYF. The V gene is TRBV28, the J gene TRBJ2-7; D is possibly TRBD2 (6 bases). Germline CDR1 MDHEN, CDR2 SYDVKM. CDR3 length: 17 residues. The ends were cut back, 3 bases at V and 2 bases at J, with 20 bases in the middle.

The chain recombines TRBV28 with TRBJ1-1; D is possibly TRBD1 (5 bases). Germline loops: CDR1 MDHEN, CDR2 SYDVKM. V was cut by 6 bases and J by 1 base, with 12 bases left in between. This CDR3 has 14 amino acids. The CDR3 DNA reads TGTGCCAGCAGCAACGGCGACAGGAACACTGAAGCTTTCTTT. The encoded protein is CASSNGDRNTEAFF.

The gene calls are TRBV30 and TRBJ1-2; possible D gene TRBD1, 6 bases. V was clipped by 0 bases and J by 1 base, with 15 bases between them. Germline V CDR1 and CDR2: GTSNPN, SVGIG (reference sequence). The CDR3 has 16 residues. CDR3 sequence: CAWSVLDRRFNYGYTF. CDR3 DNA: TGTGCCTGGAGTGTCCTGGACAGACGATTTAACTATGGCTACACCTTC. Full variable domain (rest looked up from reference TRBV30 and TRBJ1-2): SQTIHQWPATLVQPVGSPLSLECTVEGTSNPNLYWYRQAAGRGLQLLFYSVGIGQISSEVPQNLSASRPQDRQFILSSKKLLLSDSGFYLCAWSVLDRRFNYGYTFGSGTRLTVV.

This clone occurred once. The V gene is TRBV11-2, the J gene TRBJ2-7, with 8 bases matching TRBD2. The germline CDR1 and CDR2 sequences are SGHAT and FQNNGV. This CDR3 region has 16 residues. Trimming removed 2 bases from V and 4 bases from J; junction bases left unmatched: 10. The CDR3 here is CASSLTPGTSVYEQYF. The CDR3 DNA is TGTGCCAGCAGCTTAACCCCCGGGACTAGTGTATACGAGCAGTACTTC.

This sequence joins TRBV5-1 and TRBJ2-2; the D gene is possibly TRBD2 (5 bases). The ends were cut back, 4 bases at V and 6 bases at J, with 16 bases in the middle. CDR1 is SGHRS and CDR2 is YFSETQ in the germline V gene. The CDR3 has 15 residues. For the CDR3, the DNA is TGCGCCAGCAGCCGGCCGGGGAGAGGATCCGGGGAGCTGTTTTTT. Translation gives CASSRPGRGSGELFF.

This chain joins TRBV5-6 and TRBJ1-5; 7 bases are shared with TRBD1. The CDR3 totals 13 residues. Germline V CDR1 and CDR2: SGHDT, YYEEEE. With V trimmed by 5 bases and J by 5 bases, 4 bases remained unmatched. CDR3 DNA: TGTGCCAGCAGTGGCAGGGGGGATCAGCCCCAGCATTTT. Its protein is CASSGRGDQPQHF.

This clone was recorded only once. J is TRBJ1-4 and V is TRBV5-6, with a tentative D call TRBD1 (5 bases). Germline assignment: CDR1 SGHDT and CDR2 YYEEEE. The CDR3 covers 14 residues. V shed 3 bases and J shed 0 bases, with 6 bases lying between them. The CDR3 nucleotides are TGTGCCAGCAGCTCAGGGCCAACTAATGAAAAACTGTTTTTT. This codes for CASSSGPTNEKLFF.

Here the CDR3 DNA reads TGTGCCAGCTCACTAGGTACAGGACCTAGCACAGATACGCAGTATTTT. It specifies CASSLGTGPSTDTQYF. The rearrangement links TRBV18 to TRBJ2-3; tentative D call: TRBD1 (5 bases). Germline CDR1 KGHSH, CDR2 LQKENI. The CDR3 is 16 residues long. With 4 bases removed from V and 0 bases from J, the gap between germline ends came to 14 bases.

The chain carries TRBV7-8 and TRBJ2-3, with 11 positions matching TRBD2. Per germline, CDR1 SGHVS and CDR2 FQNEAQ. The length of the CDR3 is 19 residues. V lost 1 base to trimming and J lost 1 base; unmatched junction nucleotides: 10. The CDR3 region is CASSLVLAGGNLGTDTQYF. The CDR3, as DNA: TGTGCCAGCAGCTTAGTCCTAGCGGGGGGCAACCTGGGCACAGATACGCAGTATTTT.

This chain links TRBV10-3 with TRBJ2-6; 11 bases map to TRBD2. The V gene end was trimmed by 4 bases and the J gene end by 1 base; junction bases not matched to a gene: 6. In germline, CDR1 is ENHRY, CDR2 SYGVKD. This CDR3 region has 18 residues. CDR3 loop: CAISGTTSGASGANVLTF. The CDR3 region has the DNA TGTGCCATCAGTGGTACGACTAGCGGGGCATCTGGGGCCAACGTCCTGACTTTC.

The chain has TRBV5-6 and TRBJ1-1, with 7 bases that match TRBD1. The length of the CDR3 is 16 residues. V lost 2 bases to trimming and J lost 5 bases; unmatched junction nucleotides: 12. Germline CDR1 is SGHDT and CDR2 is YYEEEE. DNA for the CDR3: TGTGCCAGCAGCTTCGAAACAGGGGTGGTCCAAACTGAAGCTTTCTTT. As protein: CASSFETGVVQTEAFF.

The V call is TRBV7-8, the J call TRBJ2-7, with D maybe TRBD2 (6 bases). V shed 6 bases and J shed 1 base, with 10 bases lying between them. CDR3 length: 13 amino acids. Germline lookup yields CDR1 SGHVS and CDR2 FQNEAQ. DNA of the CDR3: TGTGCCAGCAGGTCGGGACTTTCCTACGAGCAGTACTTC. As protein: CASRSGLSYEQYF.

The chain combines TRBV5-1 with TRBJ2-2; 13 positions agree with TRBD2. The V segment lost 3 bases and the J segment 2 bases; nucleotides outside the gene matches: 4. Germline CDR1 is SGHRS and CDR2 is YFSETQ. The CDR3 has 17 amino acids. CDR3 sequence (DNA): TGCGCCAGCAGCTCCGGACTAGCGGGAGTTAACACCGGGGAGCTGTTTTTT. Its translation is CASSSGLAGVNTGELFF.

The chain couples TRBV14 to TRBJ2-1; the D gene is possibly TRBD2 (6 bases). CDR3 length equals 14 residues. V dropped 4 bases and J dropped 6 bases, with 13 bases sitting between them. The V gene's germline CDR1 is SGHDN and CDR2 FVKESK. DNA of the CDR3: TGTGCCAGCAGCCCGGAGGGTGCGACCAATGAGCAGTTCTTC. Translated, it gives CASSPEGATNEQFF.

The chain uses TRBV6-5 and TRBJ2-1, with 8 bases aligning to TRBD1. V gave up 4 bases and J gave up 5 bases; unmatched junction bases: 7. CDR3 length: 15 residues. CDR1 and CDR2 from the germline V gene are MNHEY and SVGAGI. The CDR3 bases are TGTGCCAGCAGTTCCGGACAGGGTGGGCACAATGAGCAGTTCTTC. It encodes CASSSGQGGHNEQFF.

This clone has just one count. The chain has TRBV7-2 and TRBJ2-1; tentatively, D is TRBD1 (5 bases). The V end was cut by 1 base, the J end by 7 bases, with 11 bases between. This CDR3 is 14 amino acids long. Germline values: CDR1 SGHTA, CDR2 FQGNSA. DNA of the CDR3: TGTGCCAGCAGCTTAGTTTCCCCAGGGAATGAGCAGTTCTTC. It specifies CASSLVSPGNEQFF.